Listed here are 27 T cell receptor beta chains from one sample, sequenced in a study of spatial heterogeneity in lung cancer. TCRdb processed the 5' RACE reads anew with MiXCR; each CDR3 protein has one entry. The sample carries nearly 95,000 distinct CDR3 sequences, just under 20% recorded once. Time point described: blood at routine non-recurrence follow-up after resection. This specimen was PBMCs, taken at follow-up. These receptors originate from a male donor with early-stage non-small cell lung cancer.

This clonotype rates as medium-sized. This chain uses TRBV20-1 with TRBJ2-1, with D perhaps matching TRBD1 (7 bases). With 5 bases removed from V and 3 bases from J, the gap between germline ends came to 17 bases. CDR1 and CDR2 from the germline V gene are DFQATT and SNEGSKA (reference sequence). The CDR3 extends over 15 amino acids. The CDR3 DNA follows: TGCAGTGCTCTCTCGGAGGGACAGATCTACAATGAGCAGTTCTTC. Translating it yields CSALSEGQIYNEQFF.

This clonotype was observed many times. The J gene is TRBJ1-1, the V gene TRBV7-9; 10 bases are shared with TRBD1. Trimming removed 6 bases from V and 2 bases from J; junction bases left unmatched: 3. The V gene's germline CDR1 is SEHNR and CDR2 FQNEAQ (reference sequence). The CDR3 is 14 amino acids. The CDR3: CASSSTGGNTEAFF. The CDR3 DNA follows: TGTGCCAGCAGTTCGACAGGGGGCAACACTGAAGCTTTCTTT.

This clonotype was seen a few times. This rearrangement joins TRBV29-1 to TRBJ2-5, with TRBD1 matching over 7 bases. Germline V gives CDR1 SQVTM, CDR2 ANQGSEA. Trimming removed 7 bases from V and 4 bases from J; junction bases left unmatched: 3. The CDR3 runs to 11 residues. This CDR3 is CSGQGRETQYF. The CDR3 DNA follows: TGCAGCGGACAGGGTCGAGAGACCCAGTACTTC.

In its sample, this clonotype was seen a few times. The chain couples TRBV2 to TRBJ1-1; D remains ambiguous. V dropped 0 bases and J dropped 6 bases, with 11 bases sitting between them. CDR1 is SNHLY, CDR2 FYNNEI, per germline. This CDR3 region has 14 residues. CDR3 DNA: TGTGCCAGCAGTGAAGCTATTGGGTGGGCTGAAGCTTTCTTT. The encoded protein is CASSEAIGWAEAFF.

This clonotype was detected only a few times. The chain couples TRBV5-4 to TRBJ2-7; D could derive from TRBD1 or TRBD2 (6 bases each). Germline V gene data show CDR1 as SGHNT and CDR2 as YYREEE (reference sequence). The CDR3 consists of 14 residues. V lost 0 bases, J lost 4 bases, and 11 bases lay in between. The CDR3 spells CASSLDREEYEQYF. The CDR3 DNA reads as TGTGCCAGCAGCTTGGACAGGGAGGAATACGAGCAGTACTTC.

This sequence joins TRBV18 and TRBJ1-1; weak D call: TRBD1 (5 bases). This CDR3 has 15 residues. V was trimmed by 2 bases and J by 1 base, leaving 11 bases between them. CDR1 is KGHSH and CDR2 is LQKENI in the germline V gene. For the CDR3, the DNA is TGTGCCAGCTCACCAGGGGGTCGATCGAACACTGAAGCTTTCTTT. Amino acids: CASSPGGRSNTEAFF.

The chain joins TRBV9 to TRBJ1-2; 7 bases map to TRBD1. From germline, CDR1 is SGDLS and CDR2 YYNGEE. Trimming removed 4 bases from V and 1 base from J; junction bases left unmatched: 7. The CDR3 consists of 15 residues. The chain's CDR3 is CASSSGDRLNYGYTF. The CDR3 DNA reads TGTGCCAGCAGCTCCGGGGACAGACTTAACTATGGCTACACCTTC.

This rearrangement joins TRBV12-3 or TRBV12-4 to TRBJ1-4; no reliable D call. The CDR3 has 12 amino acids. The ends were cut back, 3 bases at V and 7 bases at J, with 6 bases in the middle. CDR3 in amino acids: CASSFGSEKLFF. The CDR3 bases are TGTGCCAGCAGTTTCGGCAGTGAAAAACTGTTTTTT.

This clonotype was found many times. The CDR3 sequence is CASSFASSTEAFF. The DNA for the CDR3 is TGTGCCAGCAGTTTCGCTTCAAGTACTGAAGCTTTCTTT. The J gene is TRBJ1-1, the V gene TRBV12-3 or TRBV12-4; D gene uncertain. Trimming stripped 3 bases from V and 5 bases from J, with 10 bases between. This CDR3 spans 13 amino acids.

In nucleotides, the CDR3 is TGTGCCAGCAGCTACCAGGGGCTTCAGTACGAGCAGTACTTC. Translated: CASSYQGLQYEQYF. The V and J genes are TRBV11-1 and TRBJ2-7; D is perhaps TRBD1 (6 bases). The CDR3 loop spans 14 amino acids. The germline CDR1 and CDR2 sequences are SGHAT and FQDESV (reference sequence). With 4 bases removed from V and 4 bases from J, the gap between germline ends came to 14 bases.

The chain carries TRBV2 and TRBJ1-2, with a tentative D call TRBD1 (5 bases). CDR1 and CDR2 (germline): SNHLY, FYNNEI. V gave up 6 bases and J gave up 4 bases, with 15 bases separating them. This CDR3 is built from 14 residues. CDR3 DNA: TGTGCCAGCAGAGTAACGGGACGCCTCTATGGCTACACCTTC. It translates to CASRVTGRLYGYTF.

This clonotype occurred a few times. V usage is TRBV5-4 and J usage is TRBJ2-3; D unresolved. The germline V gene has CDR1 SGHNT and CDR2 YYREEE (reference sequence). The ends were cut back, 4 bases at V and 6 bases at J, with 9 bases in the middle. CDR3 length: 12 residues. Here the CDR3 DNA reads TGTGCCAGCAGCGTGGCTGATGATACGCAGTATTTT. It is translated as CASSVADDTQYF.

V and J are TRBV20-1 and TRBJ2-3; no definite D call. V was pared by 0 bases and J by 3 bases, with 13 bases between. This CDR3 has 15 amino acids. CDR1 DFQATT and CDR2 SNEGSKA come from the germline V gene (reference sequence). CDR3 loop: CSARERYRETDTQYF. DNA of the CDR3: TGCAGTGCTAGAGAACGGTACCGAGAGACAGATACGCAGTATTTT.

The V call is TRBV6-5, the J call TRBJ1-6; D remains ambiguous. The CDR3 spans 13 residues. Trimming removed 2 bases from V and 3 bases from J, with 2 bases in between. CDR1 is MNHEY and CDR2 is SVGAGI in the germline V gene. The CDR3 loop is CASSYDYNSPLHF. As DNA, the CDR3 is TGTGCCAGCAGTTACGACTATAATTCACCCCTCCACTTT.

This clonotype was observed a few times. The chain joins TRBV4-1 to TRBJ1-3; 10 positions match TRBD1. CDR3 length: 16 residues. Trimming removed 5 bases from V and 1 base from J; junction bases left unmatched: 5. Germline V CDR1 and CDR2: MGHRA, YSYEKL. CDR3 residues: CASSSRDRGSGNTIYF. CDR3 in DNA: TGCGCCAGCAGCTCCCGGGACAGGGGATCTGGAAACACCATATATTTT.

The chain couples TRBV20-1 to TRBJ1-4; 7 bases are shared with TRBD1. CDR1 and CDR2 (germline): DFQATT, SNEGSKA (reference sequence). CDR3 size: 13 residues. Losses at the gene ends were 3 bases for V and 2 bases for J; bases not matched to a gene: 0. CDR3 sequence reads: CSARTGTNEKLFF. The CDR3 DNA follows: TGCAGTGCTAGGACAGGGACTAATGAAAAACTGTTTTTT.

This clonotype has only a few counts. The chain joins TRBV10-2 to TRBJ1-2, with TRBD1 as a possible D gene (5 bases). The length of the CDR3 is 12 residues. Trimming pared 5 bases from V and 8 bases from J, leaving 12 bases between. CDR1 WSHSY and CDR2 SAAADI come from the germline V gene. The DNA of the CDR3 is TGCGCCAGCAGTCCTTCCAGGGACGGCTACACCTTC. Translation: CASSPSRDGYTF.

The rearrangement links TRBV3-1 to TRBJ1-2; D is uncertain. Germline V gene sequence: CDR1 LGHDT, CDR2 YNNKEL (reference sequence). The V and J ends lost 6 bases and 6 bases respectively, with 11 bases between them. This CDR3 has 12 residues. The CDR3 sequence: CASSRAKDGYTF. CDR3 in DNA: TGTGCCAGCAGTCGAGCCAAAGATGGCTACACCTTC.

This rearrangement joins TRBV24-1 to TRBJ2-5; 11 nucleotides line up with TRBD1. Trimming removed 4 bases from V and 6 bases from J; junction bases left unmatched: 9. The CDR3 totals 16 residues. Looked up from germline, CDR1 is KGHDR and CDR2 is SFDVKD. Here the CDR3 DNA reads TGTGCCACCAGTGACCCCGGGACAGGGGGGGAGAAGACCCAGTACTTC. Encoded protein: CATSDPGTGGEKTQYF.

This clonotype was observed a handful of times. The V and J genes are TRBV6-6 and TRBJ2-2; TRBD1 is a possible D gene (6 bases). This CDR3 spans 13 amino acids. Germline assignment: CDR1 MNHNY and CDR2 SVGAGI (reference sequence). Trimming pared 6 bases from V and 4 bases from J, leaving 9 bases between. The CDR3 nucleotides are TGTGCCAGCAGGACAGGAGGCACCGGGGAGCTGTTTTTT. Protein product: CASRTGGTGELFF.

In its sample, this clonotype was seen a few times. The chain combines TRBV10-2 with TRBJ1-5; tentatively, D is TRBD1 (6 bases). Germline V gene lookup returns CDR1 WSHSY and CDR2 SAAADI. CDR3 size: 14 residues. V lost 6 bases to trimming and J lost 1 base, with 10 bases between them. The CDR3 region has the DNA TGCGCCAGCAGCGAACAGGGAAGCAATCAGCCCCAGCATTTT. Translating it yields CASSEQGSNQPQHF.

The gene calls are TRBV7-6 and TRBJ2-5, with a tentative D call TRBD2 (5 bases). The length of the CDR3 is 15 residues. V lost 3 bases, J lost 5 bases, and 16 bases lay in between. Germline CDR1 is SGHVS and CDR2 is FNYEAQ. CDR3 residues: CASSFLGEGGETQYF. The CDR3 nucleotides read TGTGCCAGCAGCTTTCTGGGAGAGGGCGGGGAGACCCAGTACTTC.

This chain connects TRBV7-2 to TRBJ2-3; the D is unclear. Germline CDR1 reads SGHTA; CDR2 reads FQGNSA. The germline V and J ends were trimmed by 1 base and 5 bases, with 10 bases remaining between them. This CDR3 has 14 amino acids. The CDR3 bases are TGTGCCAGCAGCTTAGAATCCCTAGGAGATACGCAGTATTTT. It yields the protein CASSLESLGDTQYF.

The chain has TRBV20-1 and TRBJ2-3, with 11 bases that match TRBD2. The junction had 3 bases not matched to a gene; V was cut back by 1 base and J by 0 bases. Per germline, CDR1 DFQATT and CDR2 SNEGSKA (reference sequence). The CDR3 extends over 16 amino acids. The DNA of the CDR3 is TGCAGTGCTAGAGGCGGGACTAGCGGAAGCACAGATACGCAGTATTTT. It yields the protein CSARGGTSGSTDTQYF.

This CDR3 is CASSRNRDRGETQYF. The DNA of the CDR3 is TGTGCCAGCAGTAGGAACCGGGACAGGGGAGAGACCCAGTACTTC. This chain links TRBV28 with TRBJ2-5, with 10 bases aligning to TRBD1. The V segment lost 5 bases and the J segment 4 bases; nucleotides outside the gene matches: 7. Germline CDR1 reads MDHEN; CDR2 reads SYDVKM. This CDR3 comprises 15 residues.

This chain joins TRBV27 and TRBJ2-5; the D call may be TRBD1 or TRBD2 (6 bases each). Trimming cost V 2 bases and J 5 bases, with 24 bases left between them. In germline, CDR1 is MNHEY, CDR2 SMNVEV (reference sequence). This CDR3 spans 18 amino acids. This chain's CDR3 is CASSLTPPDTGGRETQYF. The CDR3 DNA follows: TGTGCCAGCAGTTTAACCCCTCCTGACACCGGGGGCCGTGAGACCCAGTACTTC.

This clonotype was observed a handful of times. The CDR3 DNA reads as TGTGCCAGCAGTTACTCGGCGGGGAACGGGCAGCCCCAGCATTTT. It codes for CASSYSAGNGQPQHF. V is TRBV6-2 or TRBV6-3 and J is TRBJ1-5; unclear D gene. Germline CDR1 MNHEY, CDR2 SVGEGT. The CDR3 sequence is 15 residues long. V dropped 0 bases and J dropped 7 bases, with 13 bases sitting between them.